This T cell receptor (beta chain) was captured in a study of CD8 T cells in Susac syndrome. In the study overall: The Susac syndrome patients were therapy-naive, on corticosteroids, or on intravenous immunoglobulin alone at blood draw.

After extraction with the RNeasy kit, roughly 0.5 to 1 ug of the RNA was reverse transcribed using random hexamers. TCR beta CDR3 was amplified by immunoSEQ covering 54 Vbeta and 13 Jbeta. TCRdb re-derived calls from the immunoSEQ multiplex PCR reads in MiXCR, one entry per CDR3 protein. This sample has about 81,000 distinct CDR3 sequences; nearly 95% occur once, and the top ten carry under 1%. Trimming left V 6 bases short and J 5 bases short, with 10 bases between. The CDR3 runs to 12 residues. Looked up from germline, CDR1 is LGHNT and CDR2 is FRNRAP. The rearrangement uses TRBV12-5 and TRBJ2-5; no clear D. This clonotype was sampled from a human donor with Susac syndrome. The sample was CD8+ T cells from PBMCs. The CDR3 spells CASGDGRETQYF. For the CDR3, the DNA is TGTGCTAGTGGGGATGGACGGGAGACCCAGTACTTC.